Listed here are 26 T cell receptor beta chains from one sample, sequenced in a study of identical twins. TCRdb used MiXCR to reprocess the 5' RACE reads, holding one entry per CDR3 protein. The sample carries 250,000 to 350,000 distinct CDR3 sequences, less than 9.5% recorded once. The same specimen was also included in a second study, on yellow fever vaccine responses in identical twins.

The sample comprised CD8+ T cells sorted from blood. The receptors were sampled from a woman between 18 and 29 years old in good health.

This clonotype has a count of ten or more. This rearrangement joins TRBV29-1 to TRBJ2-3; 7 bases match TRBD2. Germline CDR1 is SQVTM and CDR2 is ANQGSEA. V lost 6 bases, J lost 4 bases, and 16 bases stayed unmatched. This CDR3 contains 16 residues. CDR3: CSVEGGAIGFPDTQYF. The CDR3 DNA reads TGCAGCGTGGAGGGAGGGGCTATCGGGTTCCCAGATACGCAGTATTTT.

This clonotype has more than one count but fewer than ten. This rearrangement joins TRBV12-3 or TRBV12-4 to TRBJ2-5; TRBD2 agrees at 13 bases. The CDR3 is 20 amino acids. V gave up 4 bases and J gave up 0 bases; unmatched junction bases: 14. The CDR3 region has the DNA TGTGCCAGCAGTTCCAACCCGAGACTAGCGGGGGGCCCTTACCAAGAGACCCAGTACTTC. Amino acid sequence: CASSSNPRLAGGPYQETQYF.

The chain employs TRBV12-3 or TRBV12-4 and TRBJ2-3; 12 positions agree with TRBD2. V shed 1 base and J 5 bases; nucleotides not matched to a gene: 4. This CDR3 is 16 amino acids long. CDR3 region: CASSLVTSGGEDTQYF. CDR3 in DNA: TGTGCCAGCAGTTTAGTGACTAGCGGGGGAGAAGATACGCAGTATTTT.

This clonotype came up a few times. The rearrangement uses TRBV6-5 and TRBJ1-1, with unresolved D. This CDR3 region has 13 residues. The V end lost 0 bases, the J end lost 4 bases, and 6 bases lay between the germline ends. CDR1 and CDR2 (germline): MNHEY, SVGAGI. The CDR3, as DNA: TGTGCCAGCAGTTACTCTCCAGGCACTGAAGCTTTCTTT. Protein product: CASSYSPGTEAFF.

Only a few counts were recorded for this clonotype. V gene TRBV12-3 or TRBV12-4 combines with J gene TRBJ2-7, with a tentative D call TRBD2 (6 bases). This CDR3 contains 17 residues. Trimming took 5 bases from V and 3 from J, leaving 23 bases between them. CDR3 sequence: CASSPPPGTQQVYEQYF. Written as DNA, the CDR3 is TGTGCCAGCAGTCCCCCCCCTGGGACTCAGCAGGTCTACGAGCAGTACTTC.

The chain uses TRBV5-1 and TRBJ2-3; 9 nucleotides agree with TRBD2. The CDR3 extends over 15 amino acids. The V gene's germline CDR1 is SGHRS and CDR2 YFSETQ. Losses at the gene ends were 3 bases for V and 4 bases for J; bases not matched to a gene: 6. Written as DNA, the CDR3 is TGCGCCAGCAGCTCGGTCGGGACTAGCCCAGATACGCAGTATTTT. Its protein is CASSSVGTSPDTQYF.

V is TRBV11-2 and J is TRBJ2-7; no reliable D call. The CDR3 is 16 amino acids. Trimming took 0 bases from V and 4 from J, leaving 16 bases between them. Germline assignment: CDR1 SGHAT and CDR2 FQNNGV. CDR3 protein: CASSLEASRLMYEQYF. The CDR3 region has the DNA TGTGCCAGCAGCTTAGAGGCCAGTCGTCTGATGTACGAGCAGTACTTC.

The gene calls are TRBV12-3 or TRBV12-4 and TRBJ2-3; 16 bases agree with TRBD2. This CDR3 has 18 amino acids. Trimming cost V 6 bases and J 4 bases; bases outside gene matches: 10. In nucleotides, the CDR3 is TGTGCCAGCAGCTCTCCGGGACTAGCGGGAGGGAGCTCAGATACGCAGTATTTT. Protein product: CASSSPGLAGGSSDTQYF.

V gene TRBV7-9 combines with J gene TRBJ2-1; tentatively, D is TRBD2 (6 bases). Germline CDR1 reads SEHNR; CDR2 reads FQNEAQ (reference sequence). The CDR3 spans 17 residues. V dropped 5 bases and J dropped 4 bases, with 21 bases sitting between them. The CDR3, as DNA: TGTGCCAGCAGCCCATCGGGGGAGGCTCCCAATTACAATGAGCAGTTCTTC. It translates to CASSPSGEAPNYNEQFF. The full variable domain, in which reference TRBV7-9 and TRBJ2-1 provide the parts outside the CDR3, is DTGVSQNPRHKITKRGQNVTFRCDPISEHNRLYWYRQTLGQGPEFLTYFQNEAQLEKSRLLSDRFSAERPKGSFSTLEIQRTEQGDSAMYLCASSPSGEAPNYNEQFFGPGTRLTVL.

This clonotype was seen ten or more times. The rearrangement uses TRBV18 and TRBJ1-6; 7 bases map to TRBD1. The germline V gene has CDR1 KGHSH and CDR2 LQKENI. The length of the CDR3 is 14 residues. The V and J ends lost 3 bases and 6 bases, in that order; junction bases with no gene match: 2. The CDR3 nucleotides are TGTGCCAGCTCACCGACAGGGCCTAATTCACCCCTCCACTTT. It is translated as CASSPTGPNSPLHF.

This clonotype was found a few times. A read error may produce the germline difference seen at one junction end. This chain uses TRBV12-3 or TRBV12-4 with TRBJ2-7; D might be TRBD1 or TRBD2, each matching 5 bases. The length of the CDR3 is 13 residues. CDR3 nucleotides: TGTGCCAGCAGTTTCCCGGGACCTAGGAGGCGACACTTC. Its protein is CASSFPGPRRRHF.

This clonotype was counted many times. The chain is built from TRBV20-1 and TRBJ2-5; D may be TRBD1 (5 bases). The CDR3 contains 12 residues. Germline loops: CDR1 DFQATT, CDR2 SNEGSKA (reference sequence). The V end was cut by 3 bases, the J end by 5 bases, with 10 bases between. This CDR3 reads CSARQGGETQYF. The CDR3 nucleotides read TGCAGTGCTAGGCAGGGTGGCGAGACCCAGTACTTC.

For this clonotype: Just one base apart from a much larger clone, this may be a read error. This chain uses TRBV24-1 with TRBJ2-1; D is uncertain. CDR3 length: 15 residues. Per the germline V gene, CDR1 is KGHDR and CDR2 is SFDVKD. This CDR3 reads CATCDVDSIPHEQFF. DNA for the CDR3: TGTGCCACCTGTGATGTGGATAGTATACCCCATGAGCAGTTCTTC.

This rearrangement joins TRBV12-3 or TRBV12-4 to TRBJ2-7; 12 nucleotides agree with TRBD1. The CDR3 covers 16 residues. Trimming at V came to 1 base and at J to 3 bases, leaving 4 bases not matched to a gene. The CDR3 DNA reads as TGTGCCAGCAGTTTAGGGGACAGGGGGCTAATCTACGAGCAGTACTTC. Its translation: CASSLGDRGLIYEQYF.

The chain is built from TRBV2 and TRBJ1-1; D is unclear. Germline V gene sequence: CDR1 SNHLY, CDR2 FYNNEI. This CDR3 comprises 13 residues. Deletions cut 5 bases from V and 5 bases from J, with 12 bases between. DNA of the CDR3: TGTGCCAGCAGTCCAACAGAATTGACTGAAGCTTTCTTT. It translates to CASSPTELTEAFF.

This clonotype was counted many times. This chain connects TRBV12-3 or TRBV12-4 to TRBJ2-3; D remains ambiguous. The CDR3 is made up of 17 amino acids. The V end was cut by 7 bases, the J end by 1 base, with 21 bases between. The CDR3 coding sequence is TGTGCCAGCACCCCCTGGGAATCCAGTTTGGGCACAGATACGCAGTATTTT. Amino acids: CASTPWESSLGTDTQYF.

The genes are TRBV28 and TRBJ2-7; TRBD2 aligns across 11 bases. Germline CDR1 is MDHEN and CDR2 is SYDVKM. The CDR3 totals 20 residues. Losses at the gene ends were 6 bases for V and 2 bases for J; bases not matched to a gene: 21. The CDR3 loop is CASSQPGLAEPILLTYEQYF. CDR3 in DNA: TGTGCCAGCAGCCAACCGGGACTAGCGGAACCGATCCTTTTAACCTACGAGCAGTACTTC.

This clonotype has a count of ten or more. This chain links TRBV11-2 with TRBJ2-1, with D hard to call. CDR1 and CDR2 from the germline V gene are SGHAT and FQNNGV. The CDR3 is made up of 14 amino acids. V was clipped by 1 base and J by 5 bases, with 9 bases between them. CDR3 nucleotides: TGTGCCAGCAGCTTAGGATACACAAACAATGAGCAGTTCTTC. It encodes CASSLGYTNNEQFF.

This clonotype was found a few times. The chain uses TRBV28 and TRBJ2-5; either TRBD1 or TRBD2 may supply D (5 bases each). Trimming cost V 6 bases and J 4 bases, with 9 bases left between them. The CDR3 contains 12 residues. Germline V lookup: CDR1 MDHEN, CDR2 SYDVKM. The CDR3 DNA follows: TGTGCCAGCAGCTGGGGACCAGAGACCCAGTACTTC. It translates to CASSWGPETQYF. The whole variable domain, remainder taken from reference TRBV28 and TRBJ2-5, is DVKVTQSSRYLVKRTGEKVFLECVQDMDHENMFWYRQDPGLGLRLIYFSYDVKMKEKGDIPEGYSVSREKKERFSLILESASTNQTSMYLCASSWGPETQYFGPGTRLLVL.

This chain uses TRBV2 with TRBJ1-1, with a weak D call TRBD1 (5 bases). Germline V gives CDR1 SNHLY, CDR2 FYNNEI. There are 12 residues in the CDR3. V lost 3 bases to trimming and J lost 6 bases, with 8 bases between them. The CDR3 region has the DNA TGTGCCAGCAGTGAGGTGGGGCCTGAAGCTTTCTTT. Translating it yields CASSEVGPEAFF. Using reference TRBV2 and TRBJ1-1 for the parts outside the CDR3, the full variable domain is EPEVTQTPSHQVTQMGQEVILRCVPISNHLYFYWYRQILGQKVEFLVSFYNNEISEKSEIFDDQFSVERPDGSNFTLKIRSTKLEDSAMYFCASSEVGPEAFFGQGTRLTVV.

The chain joins TRBV6-1 to TRBJ1-2; TRBD1 aligns across 9 bases. The trim removed 6 bases at V and 5 bases at J, leaving 10 bases unmatched. Germline loops: CDR1 MNHNS, CDR2 SASEGT. The CDR3 length is 15 residues. This CDR3 reads CASSDPRDRDYGYTF. The CDR3 DNA reads as TGTGCCAGCAGCGATCCCAGGGACAGGGATTATGGCTACACCTTC.

The sample holds a few counts of this clonotype. The V and J genes are TRBV2 and TRBJ2-5, with D unresolved. This CDR3 region has 10 residues. The germline V gene has CDR1 SNHLY and CDR2 FYNNEI. Trimming removed 6 bases from V and 4 bases from J, with 3 bases in between. DNA of the CDR3: TGTGCCAGCAGGCCAGAGACCCAGTACTTC. It codes for CASRPETQYF.

This clonotype was observed at least ten times. J is TRBJ2-3 and V is TRBV12-3 or TRBV12-4; no definite D call. V was clipped by 5 bases and J by 4 bases, with 16 bases between them. The CDR3 contains 15 residues. CDR3 region: CASSDRVPEADTQYF. CDR3 coding DNA: TGTGCCAGCAGTGACCGGGTCCCCGAGGCAGATACGCAGTATTTT.

This clonotype was picked up a small number of times. The CDR3 region has the DNA TGTGCCAGCAGCGCCTCCGGGACCCTCCTAGAGCAGTTCTTC. This translates into CASSASGTLLEQFF. V is TRBV5-6 and J is TRBJ2-1, with D perhaps given as TRBD1 or TRBD2 (5 bases each). CDR1 SGHDT and CDR2 YYEEEE come from the germline V gene. V was clipped by 4 bases and J by 10 bases, with 18 bases between them. CDR3 size: 14 residues.

This clonotype was picked up many times. The chain carries TRBV20-1 and TRBJ2-1; D is uncertain. V dropped 4 bases and J dropped 1 base, with 8 bases sitting between them. Germline CDR1 DFQATT, CDR2 SNEGSKA (reference sequence). The CDR3 length is 13 residues. CDR3 amino acids: CSANRVSYNEQFF. DNA for the CDR3: TGCAGTGCTAATAGGGTTTCCTACAATGAGCAGTTCTTC.

This clonotype appeared a few times. V usage is TRBV7-2 and J usage is TRBJ2-7, with TRBD2 matching over 11 bases. The CDR3 is 15 residues long. The V gene's germline CDR1 is SGHTA and CDR2 FQGNSA. The junction had 8 bases not matched to a gene; V was cut back by 3 bases and J by 7 bases. CDR3 sequence: CASSLVAGGPGEQYF. The CDR3 DNA is TGTGCCAGCAGCTTGGTAGCGGGAGGGCCGGGGGAGCAGTACTTC.